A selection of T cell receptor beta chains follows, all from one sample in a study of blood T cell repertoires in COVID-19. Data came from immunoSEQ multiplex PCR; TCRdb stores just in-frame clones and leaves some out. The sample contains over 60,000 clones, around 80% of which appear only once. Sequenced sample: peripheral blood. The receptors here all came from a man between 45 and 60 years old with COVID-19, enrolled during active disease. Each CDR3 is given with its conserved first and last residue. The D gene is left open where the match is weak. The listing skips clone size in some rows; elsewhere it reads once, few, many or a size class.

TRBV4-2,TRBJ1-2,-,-,TGTGCCAGCAGCCAAGGAGAGAACTATGGCTACACCTTC,CASSQGENYGYTF
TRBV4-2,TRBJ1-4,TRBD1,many,TGTGCCAGCAGCCGAGGACAGGGGCGCCTAATCACTAATGAAAAACTGTTTTTT,CASSRGQGRLITNEKLFF
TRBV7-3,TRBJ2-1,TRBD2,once,TGTGCCAGCAGCTCGGGACTAGCGGGGACCAATGAGCAGTTCTTC,CASSSGLAGTNEQFF
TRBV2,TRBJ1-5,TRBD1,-,TGTGCCAGCAGACGGTGGACAGGCCACAATCAGCCCCAGCATTTT,CASRRWTGHNQPQHF
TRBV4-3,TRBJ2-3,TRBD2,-,TGCGCCAGCAGCCAAGCACGGGGGGGCCCAGATACGCAGTATTTT,CASSQARGGPDTQYF
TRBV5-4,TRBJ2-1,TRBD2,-,TGTGCCAGCAGCCCTTGGGGAGGGCAGGTTGAGCAGTTCTTC,CASSPWGGQVEQFF
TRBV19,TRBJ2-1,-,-,TGTGCCAGTAAATCCCAACAGGGCAATGAGCAGTTCTTC,CASKSQQGNEQFF
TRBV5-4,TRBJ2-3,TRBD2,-,TGTGCCAGCAGCTTTGGGCTAGCGGGGAGCACAGATACGCAGTATTTT,CASSFGLAGSTDTQYF
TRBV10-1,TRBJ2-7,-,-,TGCGCCAGCAGTGAGTCGCGGCAACCCTACGAGCAGTACTTC,CASSESRQPYEQYF
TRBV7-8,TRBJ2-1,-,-,TGTGCCAGCAGCTTAGGTTTCAACAATGAGCAGTTCTTC,CASSLGFNNEQFF
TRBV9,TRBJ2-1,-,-,TGTGCCAGCAGCGTAGACTCTTACAATGAGCAGTTCTTC,CASSVDSYNEQFF
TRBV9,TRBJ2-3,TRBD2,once,TGTGCCAGCAGCGTAGGTTTGACTAGCGGAACAGATACGCAGTATTTT,CASSVGLTSGTDTQYF
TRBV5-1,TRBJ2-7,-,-,TGCGCCAGCAGCTACGGACAGTACGAGCAGTACTTC,CASSYGQYEQYF
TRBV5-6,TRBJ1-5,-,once,TGTGCCAGCAGCCCCTGGTCGGGGAATAGCAATCAGCCCCAGCATTTT,CASSPWSGNSNQPQHF
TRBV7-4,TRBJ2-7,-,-,TGTGCCAGCAGCTTATTGGACACCCCCTACGAGCAGTACTTC,CASSLLDTPYEQYF
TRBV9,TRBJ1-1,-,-,TGTGCCAGCAGCGTAGCGGGAGGGAACACTGAAGCTTTCTTT,CASSVAGGNTEAFF
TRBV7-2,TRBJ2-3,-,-,TGTGCCAGCAGCCCCCTTCAGGGGAGTTTTTCGGAAGATACGCAGTATTTT,CASSPLQGSFSEDTQYF
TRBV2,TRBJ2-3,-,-,TGTGCCAGCAGCGGGGTTACAGATACGCAGTATTTT,CASSGVTDTQYF
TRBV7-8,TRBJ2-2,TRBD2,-,TGTGCCAGCAGCACACCAGGCGGGGGGATCAACACCGGGGAGCTGTTTTTT,CASSTPGGGINTGELFF
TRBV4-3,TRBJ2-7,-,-,TGCGCCAGTAGCCTTGAAGGACAAGGAAGTGAGCAGTACTTC,CASSLEGQGSEQYF
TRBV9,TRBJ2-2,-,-,TGTGCCAGCAGCCCCGGGACTTTGAACACCGGGGAGCTGTTTTTT,CASSPGTLNTGELFF
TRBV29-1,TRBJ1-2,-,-,TGCAGCGCCCTAGAGGGAACGGCTAACTATGGCTACACCTTC,CSALEGTANYGYTF
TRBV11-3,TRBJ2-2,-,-,TGTGCCAGCAGCCAGGGACAATCATCCTACACCGGGGAGCTGTTTTTT,CASSQGQSSYTGELFF
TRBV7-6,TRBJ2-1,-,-,TGTGCCAGCAGCCCGTCAGGGTTCCCGATGCAGTTCTTC,CASSPSGFPMQFF
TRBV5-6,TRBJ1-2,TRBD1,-,TGTGCCAGCAGCATCGGGACAGGGGGCCATGGCTACACCTTC,CASSIGTGGHGYTF
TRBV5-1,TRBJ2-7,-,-,TGCGCCAGCAGACCTGACAGTACCTACGAGCAGTACTTC,CASRPDSTYEQYF
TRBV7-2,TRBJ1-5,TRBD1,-,TGTGCCAGCAGCCCCAGACAGGGGCACGGCAATCAGCCCCAGCATTTT,CASSPRQGHGNQPQHF
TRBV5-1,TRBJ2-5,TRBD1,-,TGCGCCAGCAGCTTTGACAGGGGGTTAGGCCAAGAGACCCAGTACTTC,CASSFDRGLGQETQYF
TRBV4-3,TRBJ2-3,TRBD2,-,TGCGCCAGCAGTGATTCATCACTAGCGTTTACAGATACGCAGTATTTT,CASSDSSLAFTDTQYF
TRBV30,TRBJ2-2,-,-,TGTGCCTGGAGAAATCGCCAGGGCAGGGGACATATCGCGAACACCGGGGAGCTGTTTTTT,CAWRNRQGRGHIANTGELFF
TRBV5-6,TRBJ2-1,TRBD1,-,TGTGCCAGCATTCTGTGGGACAGGGGCTTGTCTGAGCAGTTCTTC,CASILWDRGLSEQFF
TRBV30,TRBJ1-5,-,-,TGTGCCTGGAGTGCTACAGGTTCTAGCAATCAGCCCCAGCATTTT,CAWSATGSSNQPQHF
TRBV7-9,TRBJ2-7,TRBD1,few,TGTGCCAGCAGCTTAACCTACAGGGGACACGAGCAGTACTTC,CASSLTYRGHEQYF
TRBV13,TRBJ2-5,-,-,TGTGCCAGCAGCTTAGCCGGACAGCAAGAGACCCAGTACTTC,CASSLAGQQETQYF
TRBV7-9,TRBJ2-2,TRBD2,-,TGTGCCAGCCGCCCCCCTAAGGCGGGGGTAACCACGAACACCGGGGAGCTGTTTTTT,CASRPPKAGVTTNTGELFF
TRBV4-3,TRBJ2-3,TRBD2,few,TGCGCCAGCAGCCAAGGACTAGCGGGGGGGGCCACAGATACGCAGTATTTT,CASSQGLAGGATDTQYF
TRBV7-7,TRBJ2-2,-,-,TGTGCCAGCAGCTTAACCGGGACTCAGAACACCGGGGAGCTGTTTTTT,CASSLTGTQNTGELFF
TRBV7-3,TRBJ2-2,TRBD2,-,TGTGCCAGCAGCATCGATGCTACTAGCGGAGTCACCGGGGAGCTGTTTTTT,CASSIDATSGVTGELFF
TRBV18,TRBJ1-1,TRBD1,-,TGTGCCAGCTCACTCCCAGGGGGCCGGGACACTGAAGCTTTCTTT,CASSLPGGRDTEAFF
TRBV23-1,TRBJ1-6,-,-,TGCGCCAGCAGTCCTCCATGTCTACGTTGGGAGAATTCACCCCTCCACTTT,CASSPPCLRWENSPLHF
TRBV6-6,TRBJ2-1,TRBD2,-,TGTGCCAGCAGTCCCGGGACTAGCGGGGGGCCGCACAATGAGCAGTTCTTC,CASSPGTSGGPHNEQFF
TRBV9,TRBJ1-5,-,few,TGTGCCAGCAGCCAATCGGGTGGCAATCAGCCCCAGCATTTT,CASSQSGGNQPQHF
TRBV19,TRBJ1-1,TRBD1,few,TGTGCCAGTAATCAGAGGGCAGGGGGCACTGAAGCTTTCTTT,CASNQRAGGTEAFF
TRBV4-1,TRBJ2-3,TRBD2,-,TGCGCCAGCAGCCAAGACCGATTAGCGGGGGGAACGGATACGCAGTATTTT,CASSQDRLAGGTDTQYF
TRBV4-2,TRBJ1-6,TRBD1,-,TGTGCCAGCAGCCTAGGGACAGGAAATTCACCCCTCCACTTT,CASSLGTGNSPLHF
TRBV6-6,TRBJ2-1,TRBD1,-,TGTGCCAGCAGTTATTCCGACAGGGGGAATGAGCAGTTCTTC,CASSYSDRGNEQFF
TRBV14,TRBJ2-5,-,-,TGTGCCAGCAGCCAAGCTCATAGGACGGGATCTCACCTCGAGACCCAGTACTTC,CASSQAHRTGSHLETQYF
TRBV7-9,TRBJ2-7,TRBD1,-,TGTGCCAGCAGTCGGGGACAGGGAATATCCTACGAGCAGTACTTC,CASSRGQGISYEQYF
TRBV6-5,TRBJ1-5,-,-,TGTGCCAGTGTGGGCGGGGGGCTCGAGCCCCAGCATTTT,CASVGGGLEPQHF
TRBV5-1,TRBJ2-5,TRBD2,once,TGCGCCAGCAGTCCCGGGACTAGCGAACAAGAGACCCAGTACTTC,CASSPGTSEQETQYF